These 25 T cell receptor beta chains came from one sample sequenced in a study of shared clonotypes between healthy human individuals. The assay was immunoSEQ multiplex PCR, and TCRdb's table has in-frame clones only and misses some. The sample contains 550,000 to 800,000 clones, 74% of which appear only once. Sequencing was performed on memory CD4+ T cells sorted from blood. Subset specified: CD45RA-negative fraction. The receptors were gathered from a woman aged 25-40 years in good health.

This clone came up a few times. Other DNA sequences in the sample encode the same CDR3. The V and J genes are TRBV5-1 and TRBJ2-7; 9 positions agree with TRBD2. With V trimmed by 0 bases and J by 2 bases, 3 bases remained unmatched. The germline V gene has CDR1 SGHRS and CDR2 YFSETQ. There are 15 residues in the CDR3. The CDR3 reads CASSLEAGGPYEQYF. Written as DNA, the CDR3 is TGCGCCAGCAGCTTGGAGGCGGGAGGGCCCTACGAGCAGTACTTC.

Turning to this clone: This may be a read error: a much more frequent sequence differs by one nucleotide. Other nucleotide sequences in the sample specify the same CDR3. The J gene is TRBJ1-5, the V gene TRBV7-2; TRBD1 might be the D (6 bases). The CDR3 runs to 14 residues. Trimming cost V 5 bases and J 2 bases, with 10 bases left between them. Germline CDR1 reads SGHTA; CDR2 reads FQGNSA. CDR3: CASSLEGGNQPQHF. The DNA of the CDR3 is TGTGCCAGCAGCCTAGAGGGGGGCAATCAGCCCCAGCATTTT.

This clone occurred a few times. The CDR3 sequence: CASSLVVSNQPQHF. For the CDR3, the DNA is TGTGCCAGCAGCTTGGTCGTGAGCAATCAGCCCCAGCATTTT. This sequence joins TRBV5-5 and TRBJ1-5; D not resolved. The CDR3 is 14 amino acids. CDR1 is SGHKS, CDR2 YYEKEE, per germline (reference sequence). V shed 0 bases and J shed 1 base, with 5 bases lying between them.

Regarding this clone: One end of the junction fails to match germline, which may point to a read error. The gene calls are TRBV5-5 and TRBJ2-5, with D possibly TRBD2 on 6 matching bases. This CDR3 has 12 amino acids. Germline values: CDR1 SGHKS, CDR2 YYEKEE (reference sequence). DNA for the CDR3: TGTGCCAGCAGCTTGTACGGGAGATATAAGCACTTC. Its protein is CASSLYGRYKHF.

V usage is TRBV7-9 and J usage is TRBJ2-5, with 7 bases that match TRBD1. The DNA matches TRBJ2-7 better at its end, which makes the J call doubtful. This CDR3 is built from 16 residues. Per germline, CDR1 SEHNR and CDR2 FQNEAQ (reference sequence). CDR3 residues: CASSLTPRQGEGEQYF. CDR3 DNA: TGTGCCAGCAGCTTAACCCCAAGACAGGGCGAGGGCGAGCAGTACTTC.

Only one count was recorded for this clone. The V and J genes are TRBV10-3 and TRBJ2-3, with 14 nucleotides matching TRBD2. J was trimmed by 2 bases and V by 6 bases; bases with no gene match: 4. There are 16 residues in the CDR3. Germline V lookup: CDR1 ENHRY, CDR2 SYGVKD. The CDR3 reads CAIRGLAGVSTDTQYF. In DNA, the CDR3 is TGTGCCATCAGGGGACTAGCGGGAGTTTCCACAGATACGCAGTATTTT.

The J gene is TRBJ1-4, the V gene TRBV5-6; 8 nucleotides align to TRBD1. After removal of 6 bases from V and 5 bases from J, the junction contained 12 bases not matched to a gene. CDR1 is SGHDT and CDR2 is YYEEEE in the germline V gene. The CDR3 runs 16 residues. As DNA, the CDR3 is TGTGCCAGCACCCAGGGCCCTCGACAGGGGAATGAAAAACTGTTTTTT. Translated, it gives CASTQGPRQGNEKLFF.

The CDR3 DNA reads as TGTGCCAGCAGGAGCCAAGGGGGAGTAGCAGATACGCAGTATTTT. Translating gives CASRSQGGVADTQYF. The V and J genes are TRBV2 and TRBJ2-3, with a weak D call TRBD1 (6 bases). Trimming removed 6 bases at V and 4 bases at J, with 17 bases between. CDR1 and CDR2 from the germline V gene are SNHLY and FYNNEI. The CDR3 is 15 residues long.

This chain's CDR3 is CASSFSPNTEAFF. CDR3 coding DNA: TGTGCCAGCAGCTTCTCCCCGAACACTGAAGCTTTCTTT. J is TRBJ1-1 and V is TRBV7-2; D not certain. Looked up from germline, CDR1 is SGHTA and CDR2 is FQGNSA. Between the trimmed V and J ends, which lost 3 bases and 1 base, there was a span of 6 bases. CDR3 size: 13 residues. Full variable domain (missing parts from reference TRBV7-2 and TRBJ1-1): GAGVSQSPSNKVTEKGKDVELRCDPISGHTALYWYRQSLGQGLEFLIYFQGNSAPDKSGLPSDRFSAERTGGSVSTLTIQRTQQEDSAVYLCASSFSPNTEAFFGQGTRLTVV.

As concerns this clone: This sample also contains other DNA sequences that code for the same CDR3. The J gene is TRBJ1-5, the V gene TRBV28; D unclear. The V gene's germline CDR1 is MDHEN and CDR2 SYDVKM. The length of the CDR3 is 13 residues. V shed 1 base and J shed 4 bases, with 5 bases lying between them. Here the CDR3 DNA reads TGTGCCAGCAGTTTATATCCGAATCAGCCCCAGCATTTT. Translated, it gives CASSLYPNQPQHF. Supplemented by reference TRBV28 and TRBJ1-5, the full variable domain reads DVKVTQSSRYLVKRTGEKVFLECVQDMDHENMFWYRQDPGLGLRLIYFSYDVKMKEKGDIPEGYSVSREKKERFSLILESASTNQTSMYLCASSLYPNQPQHFGDGTRLSIL.

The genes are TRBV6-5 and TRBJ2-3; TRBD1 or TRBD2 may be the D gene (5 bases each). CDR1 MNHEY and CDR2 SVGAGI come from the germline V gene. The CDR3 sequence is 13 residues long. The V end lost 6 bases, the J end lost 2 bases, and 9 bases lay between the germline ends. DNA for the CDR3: TGTGCCAGCAGGGGGACGGCCACAGATACGCAGTATTTT. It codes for CASRGTATDTQYF.

CDR3 DNA sequence: TGTGCCAGCACCGAGATATGGGTTAACTATGGCTACACCTTC. Amino acids: CASTEIWVNYGYTF. The chain employs TRBV6-1 and TRBJ1-2; D call uncertain. The CDR3 has 14 residues. Germline assignment: CDR1 MNHNS and CDR2 SASEGT. V shed 7 bases and J shed 1 base, with 13 bases lying between them.

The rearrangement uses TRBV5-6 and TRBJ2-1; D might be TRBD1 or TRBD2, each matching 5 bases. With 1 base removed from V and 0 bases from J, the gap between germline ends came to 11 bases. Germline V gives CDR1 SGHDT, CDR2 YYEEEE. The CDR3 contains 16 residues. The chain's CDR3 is CASSLLAGSSYNEQFF. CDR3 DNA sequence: TGTGCCAGCAGCTTGCTCGCAGGGAGCTCCTACAATGAGCAGTTCTTC.

The CDR3 region has the DNA TGTGCCAGCAGCCACAATTCAGATACGCAGTATTTT. This encodes CASSHNSDTQYF. V usage is TRBV14 and J usage is TRBJ2-3; no clear D. This CDR3 is 12 amino acids long. Germline-derived CDR1 and CDR2 are SGHDN and FVKESK. Trimming shortened V by 3 bases and J by 4 bases, and 5 bases separated the two germline ends.

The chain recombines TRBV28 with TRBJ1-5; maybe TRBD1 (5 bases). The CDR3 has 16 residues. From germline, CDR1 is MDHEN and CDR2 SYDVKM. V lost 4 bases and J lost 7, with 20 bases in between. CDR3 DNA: TGTGCCAGCAGTTGGACGACAGCCCTGGGAGGGCAGCCCCAGCATTTT. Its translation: CASSWTTALGGQPQHF.

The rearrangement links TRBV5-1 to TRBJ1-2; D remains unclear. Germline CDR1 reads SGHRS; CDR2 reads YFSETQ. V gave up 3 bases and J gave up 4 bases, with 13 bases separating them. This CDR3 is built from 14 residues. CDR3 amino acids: CASSSVDGSYGYTF. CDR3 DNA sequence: TGCGCCAGCAGCTCCGTCGACGGATCCTATGGCTACACCTTC.

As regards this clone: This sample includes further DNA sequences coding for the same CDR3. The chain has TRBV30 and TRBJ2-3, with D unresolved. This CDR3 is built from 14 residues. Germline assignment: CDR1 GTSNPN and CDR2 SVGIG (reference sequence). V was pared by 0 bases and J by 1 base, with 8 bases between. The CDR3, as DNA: TGTGCCTGGAGTGTAGACGGTCGCACAGATACGCAGTATTTT. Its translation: CAWSVDGRTDTQYF.

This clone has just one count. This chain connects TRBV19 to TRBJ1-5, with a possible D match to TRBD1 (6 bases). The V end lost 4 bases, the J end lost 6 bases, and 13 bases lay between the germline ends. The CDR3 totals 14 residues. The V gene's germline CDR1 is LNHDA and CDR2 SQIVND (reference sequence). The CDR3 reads CASSTVTGPQPQHF. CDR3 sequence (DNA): TGTGCCAGTAGTACGGTCACAGGGCCTCAGCCCCAGCATTTT.

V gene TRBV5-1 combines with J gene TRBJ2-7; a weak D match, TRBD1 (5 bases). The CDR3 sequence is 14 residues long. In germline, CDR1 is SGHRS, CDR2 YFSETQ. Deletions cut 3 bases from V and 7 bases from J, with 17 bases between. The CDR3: CASSWGWVVGEQYF. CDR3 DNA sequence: TGCGCCAGCAGCTGGGGCTGGGTAGTCGGGGAGCAGTACTTC.

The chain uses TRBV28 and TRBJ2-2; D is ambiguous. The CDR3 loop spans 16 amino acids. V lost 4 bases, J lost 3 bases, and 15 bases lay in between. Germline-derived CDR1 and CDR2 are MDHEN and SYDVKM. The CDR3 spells CASSSPGTYDTGELFF. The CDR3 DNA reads TGTGCCAGCAGTTCCCCCGGAACCTACGACACCGGGGAGCTGTTTTTT. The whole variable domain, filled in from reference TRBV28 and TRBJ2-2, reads DVKVTQSSRYLVKRTGEKVFLECVQDMDHENMFWYRQDPGLGLRLIYFSYDVKMKEKGDIPEGYSVSREKKERFSLILESASTNQTSMYLCASSSPGTYDTGELFFGEGSRLTVL.

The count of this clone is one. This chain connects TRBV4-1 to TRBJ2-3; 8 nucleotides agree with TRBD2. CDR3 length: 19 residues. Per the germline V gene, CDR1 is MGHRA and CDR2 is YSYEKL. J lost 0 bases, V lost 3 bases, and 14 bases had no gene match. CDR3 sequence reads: CASSQPSGPIHPSTDTQYF. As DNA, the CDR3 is TGCGCCAGCAGCCAGCCTAGCGGGCCAATCCATCCTAGCACAGATACGCAGTATTTT.

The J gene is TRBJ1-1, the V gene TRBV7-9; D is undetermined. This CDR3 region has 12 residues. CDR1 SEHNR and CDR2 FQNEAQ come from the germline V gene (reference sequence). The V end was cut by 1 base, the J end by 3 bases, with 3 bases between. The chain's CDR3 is CASSLEYTEAFF. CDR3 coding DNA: TGTGCCAGCAGCTTAGAATACACTGAAGCTTTCTTT.

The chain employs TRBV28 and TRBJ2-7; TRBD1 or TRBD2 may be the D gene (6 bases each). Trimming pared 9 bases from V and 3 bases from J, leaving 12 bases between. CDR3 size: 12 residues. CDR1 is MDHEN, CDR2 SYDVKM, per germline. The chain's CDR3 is CASGGHNYEQYF. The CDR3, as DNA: TGTGCCAGTGGGGGGCACAACTACGAGCAGTACTTC.

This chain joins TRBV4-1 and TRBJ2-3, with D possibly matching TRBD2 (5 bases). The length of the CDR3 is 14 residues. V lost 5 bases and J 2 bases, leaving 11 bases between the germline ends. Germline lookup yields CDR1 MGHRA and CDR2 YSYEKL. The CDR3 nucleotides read TGCGCCAGCAGCTCTAAAGCGGTCACAGATACGCAGTATTTT. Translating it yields CASSSKAVTDTQYF.

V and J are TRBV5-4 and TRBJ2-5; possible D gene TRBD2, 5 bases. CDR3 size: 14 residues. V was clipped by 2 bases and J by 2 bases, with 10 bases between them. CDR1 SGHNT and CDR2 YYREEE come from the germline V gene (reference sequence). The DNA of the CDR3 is TGTGCCAGCAGCTTCGCCCGAGGGCAAGAGACCCAGTACTTC. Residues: CASSFARGQETQYF.